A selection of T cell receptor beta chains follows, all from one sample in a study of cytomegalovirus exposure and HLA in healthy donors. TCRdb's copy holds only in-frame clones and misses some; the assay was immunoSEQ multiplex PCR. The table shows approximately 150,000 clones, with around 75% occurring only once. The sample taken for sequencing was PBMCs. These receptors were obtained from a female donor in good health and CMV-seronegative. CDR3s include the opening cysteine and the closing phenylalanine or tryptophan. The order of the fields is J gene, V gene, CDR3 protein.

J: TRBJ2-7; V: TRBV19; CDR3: CATSGGSAGSYEQYF
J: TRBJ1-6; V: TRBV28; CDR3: CASRGRGSPLHF
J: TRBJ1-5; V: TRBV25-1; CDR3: CASRGQGNQPQHF
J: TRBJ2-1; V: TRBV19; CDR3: CASSTASRGNEQFF
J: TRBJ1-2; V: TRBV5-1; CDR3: CASSLGQGNGYTF
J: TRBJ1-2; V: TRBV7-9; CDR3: CASSPQVYGYTF
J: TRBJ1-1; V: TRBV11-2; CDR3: CASSLDGQYTEAFF
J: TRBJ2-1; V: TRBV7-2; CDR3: CASSSRTSGSNEQFF
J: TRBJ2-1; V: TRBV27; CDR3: CASGTSSYNEQFF
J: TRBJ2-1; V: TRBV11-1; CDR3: CASSQRYNEQFF
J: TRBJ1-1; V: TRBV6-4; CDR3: CASSDNPQATAFF
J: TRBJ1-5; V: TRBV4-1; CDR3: CASSQSDRVDQPQHF
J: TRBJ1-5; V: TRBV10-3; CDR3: CAISEEAGDNQPQHF
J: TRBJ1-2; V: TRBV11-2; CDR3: CASSLPRGPGGYTF
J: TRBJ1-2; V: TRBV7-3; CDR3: CASSLTGTGGHTF
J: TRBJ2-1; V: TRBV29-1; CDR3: CSVEDLGLAGDEQFF
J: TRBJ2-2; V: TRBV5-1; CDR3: CASSSRTSGRPRTGELFF
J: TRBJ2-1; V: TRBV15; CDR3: CATSTTDRANEQFF
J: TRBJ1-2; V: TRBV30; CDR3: CAWSLAVHGYTF
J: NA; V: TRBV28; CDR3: CASTSSSGYEQYF
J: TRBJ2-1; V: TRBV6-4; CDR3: CASSERTGGHEQFF
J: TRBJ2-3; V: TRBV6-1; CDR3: CASREAGASTDTQYF
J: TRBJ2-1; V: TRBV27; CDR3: CASSDWRYNEQFF
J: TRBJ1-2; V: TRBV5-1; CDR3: CASSDLRDRAGGYTF
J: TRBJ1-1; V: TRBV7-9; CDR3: CASSTEAAGFTEAFF
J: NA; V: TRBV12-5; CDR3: CASGLTSGTGRYYEQYF
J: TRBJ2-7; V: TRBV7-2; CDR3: CASSWGTSAYEQYF
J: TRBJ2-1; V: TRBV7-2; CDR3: CASSLEGLEYNEQFF
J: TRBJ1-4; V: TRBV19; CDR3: CASSARGPAATNEKLFF
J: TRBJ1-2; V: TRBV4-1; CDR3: CASSLRTGGRSYTF
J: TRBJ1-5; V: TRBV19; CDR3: CASSITGVNQPQHF
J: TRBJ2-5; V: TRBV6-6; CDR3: CASSRGQLLGTQYF
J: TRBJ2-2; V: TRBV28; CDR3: CAGSLLGGVTGELFF
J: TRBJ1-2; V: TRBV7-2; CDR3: CASSLAGRGDGYTF
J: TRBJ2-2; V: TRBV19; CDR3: CASGGGGLAGGNGELFF
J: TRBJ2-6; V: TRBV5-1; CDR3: CASSFTSSGANVLTF
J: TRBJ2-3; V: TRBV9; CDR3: CASSVASRSTDTQYF
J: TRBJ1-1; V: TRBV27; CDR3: CASSSRGGRAFF
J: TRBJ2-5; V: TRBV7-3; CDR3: CASSIGPRQGQETQYF
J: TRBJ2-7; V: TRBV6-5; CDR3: CASSYSGGAPYEQYF
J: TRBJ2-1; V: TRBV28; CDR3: CASWSSGSSYNEQFF
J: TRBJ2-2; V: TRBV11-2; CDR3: CASSPDRGRTGELFF
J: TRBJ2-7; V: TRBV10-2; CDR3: CASSPKSLAGPNYEQYF
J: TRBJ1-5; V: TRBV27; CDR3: CASSSQGSNQPQHF
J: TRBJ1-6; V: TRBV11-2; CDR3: CASSPQMRQNSPLHF